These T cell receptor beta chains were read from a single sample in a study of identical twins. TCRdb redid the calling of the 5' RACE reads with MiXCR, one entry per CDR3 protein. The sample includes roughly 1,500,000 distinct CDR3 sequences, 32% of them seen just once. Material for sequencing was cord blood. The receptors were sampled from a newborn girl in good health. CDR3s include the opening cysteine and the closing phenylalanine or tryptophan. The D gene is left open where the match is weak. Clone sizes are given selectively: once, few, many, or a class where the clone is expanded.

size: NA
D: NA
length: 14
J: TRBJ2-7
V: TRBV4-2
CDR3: CASSQGSEPYEQYF
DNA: TGTGCCAGCAGCCAGGGGAGCGAACCCTACGAGCAGTACTTC

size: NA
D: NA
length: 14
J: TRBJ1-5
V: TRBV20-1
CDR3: CSARLRGAHQPQHF
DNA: TGCAGTGCTAGATTAAGGGGCGCGCACCAGCCCCAGCATTTT

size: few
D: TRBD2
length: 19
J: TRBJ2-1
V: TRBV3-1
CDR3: CASSPTGTSGRATYNEQFF
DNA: TGTGCCAGCAGCCCGACCGGGACTAGCGGGAGAGCAACCTACAATGAGCAGTTCTTC

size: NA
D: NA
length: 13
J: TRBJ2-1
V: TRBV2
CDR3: CASRAEEYNEQFF
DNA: TGTGCCAGCAGAGCGGAGGAGTACAATGAGCAGTTCTTC

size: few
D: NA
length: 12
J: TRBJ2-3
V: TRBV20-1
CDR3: CSASASWNTQYF
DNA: TGCAGTGCTAGTGCCTCGTGGAATACGCAGTATTTT

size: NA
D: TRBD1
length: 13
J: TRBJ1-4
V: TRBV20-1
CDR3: CSADGQGGEKLFF
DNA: TGCAGTGCTGACGGACAGGGAGGCGAAAAACTGTTTTTT

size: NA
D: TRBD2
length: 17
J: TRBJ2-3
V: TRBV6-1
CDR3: CASSPAHLSGGTDTQYF
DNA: TGTGCCAGCAGCCCAGCCCACCTTTCGGGGGGGACAGATACGCAGTATTTT

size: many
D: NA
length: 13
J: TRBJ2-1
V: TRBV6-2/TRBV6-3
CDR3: CASTESSYNEQFF
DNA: TGTGCCAGCACCGAGAGCTCCTACAATGAGCAGTTCTTC

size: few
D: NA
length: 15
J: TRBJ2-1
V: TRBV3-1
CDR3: CASSQVGGFDNEQFF
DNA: TGTGCCAGCAGCCAAGTGGGGGGCTTCGACAATGAGCAGTTCTTC

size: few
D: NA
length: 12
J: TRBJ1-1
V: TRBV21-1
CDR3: CASSKEGRGAFF
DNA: TGTGCCAGCAGCAAAGAGGGGAGAGGAGCTTTCTTT

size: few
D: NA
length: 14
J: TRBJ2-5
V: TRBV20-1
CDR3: CSADRNTFQETQYF
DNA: TGCAGTGCGGACCGAAACACCTTCCAAGAGACCCAGTACTTC

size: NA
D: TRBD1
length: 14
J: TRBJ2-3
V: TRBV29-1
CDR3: CSLKVGQGADTQYF
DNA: TGCAGCCTAAAAGTAGGACAGGGGGCAGATACGCAGTATTTT

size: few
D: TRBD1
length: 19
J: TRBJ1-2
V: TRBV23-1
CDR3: CASSQVSRTGISNGYGYTF
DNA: TGCGCCAGCAGTCAAGTCTCCCGGACAGGGATAAGTAACGGCTATGGCTACACCTTC

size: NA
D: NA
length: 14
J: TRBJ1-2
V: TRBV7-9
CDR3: CASSLGTRGHGYTF
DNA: TGTGCCAGCAGCTTGGGGACAAGAGGCCATGGCTACACCTTC

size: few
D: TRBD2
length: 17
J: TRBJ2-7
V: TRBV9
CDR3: CASSPGLGPTPRFVQYF
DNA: TGTGCCAGCAGCCCAGGACTAGGTCCGACTCCCCGCTTCGTGCAGTACTTC

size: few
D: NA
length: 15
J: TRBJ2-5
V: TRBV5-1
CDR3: CASSSLRGSQETQYF
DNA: TGCGCCAGCAGCTCCCTGAGGGGTAGTCAAGAGACCCAGTACTTC

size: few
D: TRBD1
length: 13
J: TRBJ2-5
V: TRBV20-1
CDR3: CSAPGRGQETQYF
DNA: TGCAGTGCTCCCGGCAGGGGGCAAGAGACCCAGTACTTC

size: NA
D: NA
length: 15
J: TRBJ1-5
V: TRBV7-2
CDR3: CASSFTQNSNQPQHF
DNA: TGTGCCAGCAGCTTTACGCAGAATAGCAATCAGCCCCAGCATTTT

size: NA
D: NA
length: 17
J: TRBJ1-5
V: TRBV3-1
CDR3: CASSQRPAGLSNQPQHF
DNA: TGTGCCAGCAGCCAACGCCCAGCGGGATTAAGCAATCAGCCCCAGCATTTT

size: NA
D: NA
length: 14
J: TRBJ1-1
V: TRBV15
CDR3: CATSSRTANTEAFF
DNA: TGTGCCACCAGCAGCAGGACAGCGAACACTGAAGCTTTCTTT

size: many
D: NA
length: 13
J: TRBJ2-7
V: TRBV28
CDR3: CASSFVGSYEQYF
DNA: TGTGCCAGCAGTTTCGTTGGGTCCTACGAGCAGTACTTC

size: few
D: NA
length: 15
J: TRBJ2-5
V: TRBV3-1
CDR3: CASSDRPFRRETQYF
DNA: TGTGCCAGCAGCGATAGACCTTTCAGGAGGGAGACCCAGTACTTC

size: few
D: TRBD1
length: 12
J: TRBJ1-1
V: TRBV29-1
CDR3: CSVRQGGAEAFF
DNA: TGCAGCGTTAGGCAGGGGGGCGCTGAAGCTTTCTTT

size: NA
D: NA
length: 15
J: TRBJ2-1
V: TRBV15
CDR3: CATSSPGGRNNEQFF
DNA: TGTGCCACCAGCAGCCCTGGGGGGAGGAACAATGAGCAGTTCTTC

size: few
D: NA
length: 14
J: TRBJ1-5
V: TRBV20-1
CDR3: CSPRRTEGNQPQHF
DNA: TGCAGTCCTAGACGAACGGAGGGCAATCAGCCCCAGCATTTT

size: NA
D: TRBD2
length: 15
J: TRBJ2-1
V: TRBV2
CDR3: CASTPGLAGGNEQFF
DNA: TGTGCCAGCACCCCTGGCCTAGCGGGAGGTAATGAGCAGTTCTTC

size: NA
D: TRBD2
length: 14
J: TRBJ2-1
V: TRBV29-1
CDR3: CSVLSGRAHNEQFF
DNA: TGCAGCGTTTTAAGCGGGAGGGCCCACAATGAGCAGTTCTTC

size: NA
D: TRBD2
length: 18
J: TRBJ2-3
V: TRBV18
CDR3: CARTRFRGLAGHTDTQYF
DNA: TGTGCCCGCACAAGGTTCCGAGGACTAGCGGGCCACACAGATACGCAGTATTTT

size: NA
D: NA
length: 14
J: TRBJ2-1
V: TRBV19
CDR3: CASSIDGEHNEQFF
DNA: TGTGCCAGTAGTATAGATGGTGAGCACAATGAGCAGTTCTTC

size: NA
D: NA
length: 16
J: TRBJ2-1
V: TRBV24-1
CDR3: CATSGEQGGPYNEQFF
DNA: TGTGCCACCAGTGGGGAACAGGGGGGGCCCTACAATGAGCAGTTCTTC

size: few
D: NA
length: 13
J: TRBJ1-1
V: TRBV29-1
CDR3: CSVEDRGWSEAFF
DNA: TGCAGCGTTGAAGACCGGGGATGGAGTGAAGCTTTCTTT

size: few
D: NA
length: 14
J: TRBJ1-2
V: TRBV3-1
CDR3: CASSRSGGGYGYTF
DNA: TGTGCCAGCAGCCGGAGCGGAGGGGGGTATGGCTACACCTTC

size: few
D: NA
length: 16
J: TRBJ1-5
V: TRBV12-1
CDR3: CASSFAGQEGNQPQHF
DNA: TGTGCCAGCAGCTTTGCCGGACAGGAGGGCAATCAGCCCCAGCATTTT

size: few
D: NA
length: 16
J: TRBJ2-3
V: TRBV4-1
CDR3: CASSQEKASAADTQYF
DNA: TGCGCCAGCAGCCAAGAGAAAGCTAGCGCTGCAGATACGCAGTATTTT

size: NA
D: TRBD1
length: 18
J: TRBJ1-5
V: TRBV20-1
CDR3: CSARANPGQKNSNQPQHF
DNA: TGCAGTGCTAGAGCGAATCCGGGACAGAAAAATAGCAATCAGCCCCAGCATTTT

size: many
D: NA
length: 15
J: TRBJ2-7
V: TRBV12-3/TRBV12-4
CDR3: CASSPQGSTTYEQYF
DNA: TGTGCCAGCAGTCCACAGGGCTCAACTACCTACGAGCAGTACTTC

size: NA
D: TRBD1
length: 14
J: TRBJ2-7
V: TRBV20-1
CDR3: CSARDGRGIYEQYF
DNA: TGCAGTGCTAGAGATGGCAGGGGGATCTACGAGCAGTACTTC

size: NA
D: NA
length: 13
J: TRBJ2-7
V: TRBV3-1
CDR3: CASSQGLRYEQYF
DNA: TGTGCCAGCAGCCAGGGACTCAGGTACGAGCAGTACTTC

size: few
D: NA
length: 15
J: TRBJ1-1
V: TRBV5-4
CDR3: CASSLWGGKRIEAFF
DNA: TGTGCCAGCAGCTTGTGGGGGGGCAAAAGGATTGAAGCTTTCTTT

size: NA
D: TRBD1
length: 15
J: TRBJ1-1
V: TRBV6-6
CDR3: CASTLTGPFNTEAFF
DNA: TGTGCCAGCACTTTGACAGGGCCCTTCAACACTGAAGCTTTCTTT

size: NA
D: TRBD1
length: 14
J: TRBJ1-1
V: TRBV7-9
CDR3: CASRGQGRDTEAFF
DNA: TGTGCCAGCAGGGGACAGGGTAGGGACACTGAAGCTTTCTTT

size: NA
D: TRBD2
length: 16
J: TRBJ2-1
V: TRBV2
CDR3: CACSEAILAGGGEQFF
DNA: TGTGCCTGCAGTGAAGCGATACTAGCGGGAGGTGGCGAGCAGTTCTTC

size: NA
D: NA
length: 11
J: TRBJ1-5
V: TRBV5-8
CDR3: CATTKHQPQHF
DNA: TGTGCCACCACTAAACATCAGCCCCAGCATTTT